Shown below are 6 T cell receptor beta chains from a single sample sequenced in a study of blood T cell repertoires in COVID-19. Sequencing used immunoSEQ multiplex PCR; TCRdb keeps in-frame clones, though not all of them. The table has about 77,000 clones, 90% seen once. The specimen was peripheral blood. Every receptor here comes from an elderly woman with active or convalescent COVID-19.

J is TRBJ1-1 and V is TRBV9; perhaps TRBD1 as D (6 bases). Per germline, CDR1 SGDLS and CDR2 YYNGEE. V was pared by 7 bases and J by 5 bases, with 15 bases between. The CDR3 contains 13 residues. The CDR3 here is CASQGGSGTEAFF. The CDR3 DNA is TGTGCCAGCCAAGGGGGTAGTGGGACTGAAGCTTTCTTT.

The chain combines TRBV7-3 with TRBJ2-1; 7 bases are shared with TRBD1. The CDR3 runs 14 residues. Germline CDR1 reads SGHTA; CDR2 reads FQGTGA. J gave up 6 bases and V 2 bases, and 4 bases lay outside the gene matches. The CDR3 is CASSLGPGGNEQFF. DNA for the CDR3: TGTGCCAGCAGCTTAGGTCCAGGGGGCAATGAGCAGTTCTTC.

This chain joins TRBV20-1 and TRBJ2-1, with D perhaps matching TRBD1 (5 bases). CDR1 and CDR2 (germline): DFQATT, SNEGSKA (reference sequence). The CDR3 is 11 amino acids. V was pared by 4 bases and J by 12 bases, with 13 bases between. CDR3 DNA sequence: TGCAGTGCTAAATTAGGGGCAGGGCAGTTCTTC. Its translation: CSAKLGAGQFF.

The gene calls are TRBV7-7 and TRBJ1-1, with D possibly TRBD1 on 6 matching bases. V lost 4 bases, J lost 1 base, and 7 bases lay in between. The germline CDR1 and CDR2 sequences are SSHAT and FNYEAQ (reference sequence). This CDR3 has 13 residues. CDR3 sequence reads: CASSSGQNTEAFF. The CDR3 DNA is TGTGCCAGCAGCTCGGGACAGAACACTGAAGCTTTCTTT.

As DNA, the CDR3 is TGTGCCAGCAGTTTGGGACAGCGCTACGAGCAGTACTTC. Amino acids: CASSLGQRYEQYF. The chain uses TRBV28 and TRBJ2-7, with 7 bases fitting TRBD1. The germline V gene encodes CDR1 MDHEN and CDR2 SYDVKM. The CDR3 length is 13 residues. The V gene end was trimmed by 3 bases and the J gene end by 3 bases; junction bases not matched to a gene: 2.

The J gene is TRBJ1-3, the V gene TRBV28; D is unresolved. The CDR3 length is 12 residues. Germline values: CDR1 MDHEN, CDR2 SYDVKM. V lost 3 bases and J lost 4, with 4 bases in between. CDR3: CASSLAGNTIYF. Here the CDR3 DNA reads TGTGCCAGCAGTTTGGCCGGAAACACCATATATTTT.